These 15 T cell receptor beta chains were all obtained from the same sample, sequenced in a study of regulatory T cells in long-lasting Graves disease. Researchers made TCR beta libraries by using iRepertoire HTBI primers and running Arm-PCR on CDR3 regions. Using its own MiXCR run on the multiplex PCR reads, TCRdb lists one record per CDR3 protein. The sample includes 350,000 to 500,000 distinct CDR3 sequences, 14% seen only once; the top ten take roughly 15%. Time point here: newly diagnosed GD, antithyroid drugs for less than 3 months. Generation of the TCR library employed RNA extracted from PBMCs. The sample also formed part of further work on T cells in Graves' hyperthyroidism and ophthalmopathy.

Sequencing used peripheral blood mononuclear cells (PBMCs), obtained at new diagnosis, from a patient treated with antithyroid drugs. All receptors come from a woman in her 50s with Graves disease.

A word on this clonotype: The junction does not match germline at one end; this may be a read error. J is TRBJ2-4 and V is TRBV20-1; 10 positions match TRBD1. Germline V gene data show CDR1 as DFQATT and CDR2 as SNEGSKA (reference sequence). This CDR3 comprises 10 residues. The CDR3 DNA sequence: TGCAGTGCTAGCGGGACAGGGGTAGGCTTC. This translates into CSASGTGVGF.

This clonotype occurred a few times. The V gene is TRBV5-8, the J gene TRBJ2-7; 11 bases align to TRBD1. The CDR3 totals 18 residues. The ends lost 7 bases at V and 1 base at J; junction bases unmatched: 16. In germline, CDR1 is SGHTS, CDR2 YDEGEE. The CDR3 nucleotides are TGTGCCAGCGTAACCGGACAGGGGGCTCACCCGATTTCCTACGAGCAGTACTTC. Amino acids: CASVTGQGAHPISYEQYF.

V and J are TRBV19 and TRBJ2-3; maybe TRBD1 (6 bases). Germline assignment: CDR1 LNHDA and CDR2 SQIVND (reference sequence). Trimming took 7 bases from V and 5 from J, leaving 22 bases between them. The CDR3 sequence is 16 residues long. CDR3 DNA: TGTGCCAGTATAGGTTGGGAAGGGGACAAACAAGATACGCAGTATTTT. It translates to CASIGWEGDKQDTQYF.

This clonotype was recorded a few times. This chain uses TRBV19 with TRBJ2-3; D is unresolved. V lost 8 bases to trimming and J lost 0 bases, with 18 bases between them. CDR1 is LNHDA and CDR2 is SQIVND in the germline V gene (reference sequence). The CDR3 length is 16 residues. The DNA of the CDR3 is TGTGCCAGTCGGCAAAGGATGGGTCCTAGCACAGATACGCAGTATTTT. Amino acid sequence: CASRQRMGPSTDTQYF.

The V call is TRBV5-6, the J call TRBJ2-3; 10 bases are shared with TRBD2. With 4 bases clipped from V and 4 bases from J, the junction kept 9 bases outside the gene matches. Looked up from germline, CDR1 is SGHDT and CDR2 is YYEEEE. The CDR3 consists of 16 residues. The DNA of the CDR3 is TGTGCCAGCAGCCGCGGGACTAGCGAGAGGCCAGATACGCAGTATTTT. Translated: CASSRGTSERPDTQYF.

The J gene is TRBJ2-7, the V gene TRBV6-2 or TRBV6-3, with 10 bases fitting TRBD2. With V trimmed by 0 bases and J by 7 bases, 15 bases remained unmatched. The CDR3 totals 18 residues. CDR1 and CDR2 from the germline V gene are MNHEY and SVGEGT. Here the CDR3 DNA reads TGTGCCAGCAGTTACTCGCGGGGACTAGCGACACCCAGGAGTGAGCAGTACTTC. Its translation is CASSYSRGLATPRSEQYF.

The sample holds many counts of this clonotype. The chain has TRBV20-1 and TRBJ2-1; TRBD2 aligns across 9 bases. Unmatched junction bases numbered 3, after V lost 0 bases and J lost 0 bases. The CDR3 contains 16 residues. Germline V gene sequence: CDR1 DFQATT, CDR2 SNEGSKA (reference sequence). The CDR3 reads CSARDVSGGSYNEQFF. CDR3 coding DNA: TGCAGTGCTAGAGATGTTAGCGGGGGCTCCTACAATGAGCAGTTCTTC.

At least ten counts were recorded for this clonotype. The chain recombines TRBV5-4 with TRBJ2-5, with D maybe TRBD2 (5 bases). The CDR3 spans 17 residues. The germline V gene encodes CDR1 SGHNT and CDR2 YYREEE (reference sequence). Trimming pared 0 bases from V and 2 bases from J, leaving 17 bases between. CDR3 nucleotides: TGTGCCAGCAGCTTGGCATTGGGTAGCGTGTCTCAAGAGACCCAGTACTTC. Translating it yields CASSLALGSVSQETQYF. Full variable domain (missing parts from reference TRBV5-4 and TRBJ2-5): ETGVTQSPTHLIKTRGQQVTLRCSSQSGHNTVSWYQQALGQGPQFIFQYYREEENGRGNFPPRFSGLQFPNYSSELNVNALELDDSALYLCASSLALGSVSQETQYFGPGTRLLVL.

This clonotype was observed many times. The rearrangement joins TRBV28 to TRBJ1-1; TRBD1 matches 9 bases. Trimming at V came to 7 bases and at J to 4 bases, leaving 7 bases not matched to a gene. This CDR3 is 14 amino acids long. In germline, CDR1 is MDHEN, CDR2 SYDVKM. The CDR3 bases are TGTGCCAGCAACCCCCGGGACAGGGCCACTGAAGCTTTCTTT. It is translated as CASNPRDRATEAFF. The entire variable domain, with the rest obtained from reference TRBV28 and TRBJ1-1, is as follows: DVKVTQSSRYLVKRTGEKVFLECVQDMDHENMFWYRQDPGLGLRLIYFSYDVKMKEKGDIPEGYSVSREKKERFSLILESASTNQTSMYLCASNPRDRATEAFFGQGTRLTVV.

This clonotype showed up many times. The chain carries TRBV28 and TRBJ1-5, with no clear D. The CDR3 runs to 13 residues. Trimming stripped 7 bases from V and 7 bases from J, with 14 bases between. Germline V gives CDR1 MDHEN, CDR2 SYDVKM. This chain's CDR3 is CASNSDGRQPQHF. CDR3 bases: TGTGCCAGCAACTCGGACGGGAGGCAGCCCCAGCATTTT.

The sample holds many counts of this clonotype. The chain is built from TRBV24-1 and TRBJ2-5, with a weak D call TRBD2 (6 bases). The CDR3 has 14 amino acids. Germline V gives CDR1 KGHDR, CDR2 SFDVKD. The germline V and J ends were trimmed by 4 bases and 0 bases, with 8 bases remaining between them. CDR3 amino acids: CATSDRDYQETQYF. The CDR3 bases are TGTGCCACCAGTGACCGGGACTACCAAGAGACCCAGTACTTC.

This rearrangement joins TRBV4-1 to TRBJ2-1, with D hard to call. This CDR3 has 16 amino acids. Per germline, CDR1 MGHRA and CDR2 YSYEKL. V was clipped by 1 base and J by 1 base, with 11 bases between them. As DNA, the CDR3 is TGCGCCAGCAGCCAAGGTCTGGCCAGGTCCTACAATGAGCAGTTCTTC. This encodes CASSQGLARSYNEQFF.

The chain is built from TRBV11-2 and TRBJ2-6, with 7 bases aligning to TRBD1. The ends lost 5 bases at V and 3 bases at J; junction bases unmatched: 10. Germline V gene sequence: CDR1 SGHAT, CDR2 FQNNGV. There are 17 residues in the CDR3. Written as DNA, the CDR3 is TGTGCCAGCAGCATGGGGACAGCGCTTTTTGGGGCCAACGTCCTGACTTTC. Protein sequence: CASSMGTALFGANVLTF.

The J gene is TRBJ1-3, the V gene TRBV6-1; TRBD1 matches at 8 bases. CDR3 length: 16 residues. V gave up 6 bases and J gave up 4 bases; unmatched junction bases: 11. Germline CDR1 MNHNS, CDR2 SASEGT. DNA for the CDR3: TGTGCCAGCAGGACTATCCAGGGGGCCGCGGGAAACACCATATATTTT. Residues: CASRTIQGAAGNTIYF.

This clonotype was counted many times. This chain links TRBV6-9 with TRBJ2-4; 8 nucleotides agree with TRBD1. The CDR3 loop spans 15 amino acids. Germline lookup yields CDR1 MNHGY and CDR2 SVAAGI. J gave up 7 bases and V 4 bases, and 9 bases lay outside the gene matches. The CDR3 sequence is CASSLYRGLRNIQYF. The DNA for the CDR3 is TGTGCCAGCAGTTTATACAGGGGGTTGAGGAACATTCAGTACTTC.